The rows below give T cell receptor beta chains drawn from one sample of a study of T cells in Graves' hyperthyroidism and ophthalmopathy. A single record per CDR3 protein comes from TCRdb applying MiXCR to the multiplex PCR reads. This table holds nearly 600,000 distinct CDR3 sequences, 11% to 15% found once. What was sequenced was blood. The receptors were sampled from a woman aged 18-29 years with Graves' ophthalmopathy. The CDR3 runs from the conserved cysteine through the conserved F or W. The D gene is left open where the match is weak. Some rows have no size entry. The others give once, few or many, or a class for an expanded clone.

>TRBJ2-3|.|many|TRBV7-3
TGTGCCAGCAGCTCCTTTAACACAGATACGCAGTATTTT
CASSSFNTDTQYF
>TRBJ1-2|.|many|TRBV6-2/TRBV6-3
TGTGCCAGCAGTGGACAGCTTTGGGGCTACACCTTC
CASSGQLWGYTF
>TRBJ2-2|TRBD2|few|TRBV6-1
TGTGCCAGCAGCCTAACCGGGACTAGCGGGAGCGGTACCGGGGAGCTGTTTTTT
CASSLTGTSGSGTGELFF
>TRBJ2-7|TRBD2|many|TRBV28
TGTGCCAGCAGTCCTTGGACTAGCGGGAGTTCCGAGCAGTACTTC
CASSPWTSGSSEQYF
>TRBJ1-1|.|many|TRBV12-5
TGTGCTAGTGCCTCAAGTTCGGTGGCAAACACTGAAGCTTTCTTT
CASASSSVANTEAFF
>TRBJ1-1|TRBD1|many|TRBV6-1
TGTGCCAGCAGTTATCCGGACAGGGTTGGCGCTGAAGCTTTCTTT
CASSYPDRVGAEAFF
>TRBJ2-7|.|many|TRBV29-1
TGCAGCGTTGAAGAGTCCCAGGTTGCGGGGTACGAGCAGTACTTC
CSVEESQVAGYEQYF
>TRBJ1-1|.|few|TRBV20-1
TGCAGTGCTCGACAGTTTGAAGCTTTCTTT
CSARQFEAFF
>TRBJ2-7|.|many|TRBV7-2
TGTGCCAGCAGCTCCCGCGTCGAGTTCTACGAGCAGTACTTC
CASSSRVEFYEQYF
>TRBJ2-5|TRBD2|many|TRBV6-2/TRBV6-3
TGTGCCAGCAGTTACCCCCTAGCGGGAGGGAAAGAGACCCAGTACTTC
CASSYPLAGGKETQYF
>TRBJ2-4|.|.|TRBV7-9
TGTGCCAGCAGCTTAGGCTTGGACATTCAGTACTTC
CASSLGLDIQYF
>TRBJ1-1|TRBD1|.|TRBV9
TGTGCCAGCAGCGGACAGGGGGGATTGAACACTGAAGCTTTCTTT
CASSGQGGLNTEAFF
>TRBJ1-4|.|many|TRBV7-2
TGTGCCAGCAGCCAACAGGCTTCTAATGAAAAACTGTTTTTT
CASSQQASNEKLFF
>TRBJ1-4|.|.|TRBV29-1
TGCAGCGCCAGAAAGAGGTCAGGGTCTAATGAAAAACTGTTTTTT
CSARKRSGSNEKLFF
>TRBJ2-7|.|many|TRBV7-9
TGTGCCAGCAGCTTTAAGGACGAGCAGTACTTC
CASSFKDEQYF
>TRBJ1-3|.|.|TRBV7-2
TGTGCCAGCAGCTTTGGGACGGACTCTGGAAGCACCATATATTTT
CASSFGTDSGSTIYF
>TRBJ1-2|.|many|TRBV11-2
TGTGCCAGCAGCTTAGCCCCAGCCGCGGATGGCTACACCTTC
CASSLAPAADGYTF
>TRBJ1-1|.|many|TRBV12-3/TRBV12-4
TGTGCCAGCACCGTGGGGGGAGGGACCGATGAAGCTTTCTTT
CASTVGGGTDEAFF
>TRBJ1-4|.|.|TRBV25-1
TGTGCCAGCAGTGACCTCGGATCTAACGGGGTTGAAAAACTGTTTTTT
CASSDLGSNGVEKLFF
>TRBJ2-5|.|few|TRBV4-3
TGCGCCAGCAGCCAGGCCGGAGAGACCCAGTACTTC
CASSQAGETQYF
>TRBJ1-2|.|many|TRBV11-2
TGTGCCAGCAGCTTAGTAGGGAAGTATGGCTACACCTTC
CASSLVGKYGYTF
>TRBJ1-2|.|many|TRBV28
TGTGCCAGCAGTACCCCAGGGCCTTATGGCTACACCTTC
CASSTPGPYGYTF
>TRBJ2-4|TRBD2|many|TRBV2
TGTGCCAGCGGGAGGGGAGCCAAAAACATTCAGTACTTC
CASGRGAKNIQYF
>TRBJ2-5|.|once|TRBV6-5
TGTGCCAGCAGTTACTCAGACAGCCAAGAGACCCAGTACTTC
CASSYSDSQETQYF
>TRBJ2-3|TRBD2|many|TRBV27
TGTGCCAGCAGTTTATCGACTAGCGGAATCCTTTTCGATACGCAGTATTTT
CASSLSTSGILFDTQYF
>TRBJ2-5|.|many|TRBV12-3/TRBV12-4
TGTGCCAGCAGTTTGATTGTCGTGGAGACCCAGTACTTC
CASSLIVVETQYF
>TRBJ2-1|TRBD2|.|TRBV3-1
TGTGCCAGCAGCCAAGAACTAGCGGAGGATGAGCAGTTCTTC
CASSQELAEDEQFF
>TRBJ2-1|.|.|TRBV5-1
TGCGCCAGCAACTTGGAGGGAAATGAGCAGTTCTTC
CASNLEGNEQFF
>TRBJ2-7|TRBD2|many|TRBV7-9
TGTGCCAGCAGCCCTTCGACTAGCGACAACGAGCAGTACTTC
CASSPSTSDNEQYF
>TRBJ2-2|.|few|TRBV9
TGTGCCAGCAGCGCGCGGACGGTGACGAACACCGGGGAGCTGTTTTTT
CASSARTVTNTGELFF
>TRBJ2-6|TRBD2|.|TRBV11-2
TGTGCCAGCAGCCAACCGCGATACCTAAACTCCTATAGCGGGAAGCATGGGGCCAACGTCCTGACTTTC
CASSQPRYLNSYSGKHGANVLTF
>TRBJ2-1|TRBD2|many|TRBV10-3
TGTGCCATCAGTATGGGACTAGCGGGGGGAAATGAGCAGTTCTTC
CAISMGLAGGNEQFF
>TRBJ2-6|.|.|TRBV11-3
TGTGCCAGCAGCGCGGGGATAGGTGGGGCCAACGTCCTGACTTTC
CASSAGIGGANVLTF
>TRBJ1-3|.|.|TRBV15
TGTGCCACCAGCAGAGAGGTCGCAGGCCCTGGAAACACCATATATTTT
CATSREVAGPGNTIYF
>TRBJ2-3|TRBD2|.|TRBV6-1
TGTGCCAGCAGCCCCGGGGGGAGTAGGTGGTGGACAGATACGCAGTATTTT
CASSPGGSRWWTDTQYF
>TRBJ2-5|TRBD2|.|TRBV7-3
TGTGCCAGCAGCCCGACTAGCAGCGAGACCCAGTACTTC
CASSPTSSETQYF
>TRBJ1-5|.|many|TRBV27
TGTGCCAGCAGTTTGGGCCCGAGCCCCAATCAGCCCCAGCATTTT
CASSLGPSPNQPQHF
>TRBJ2-1|.|few|TRBV29-1
TGCAGCGTTGAAGGGGGGCAGGAGAACGACAATGAGCAGTTCTTC
CSVEGGQENDNEQFF
>TRBJ2-7|.|few|TRBV2
TGTGCCAGCAGTGAAGGGCAGGGCGAGCAGTACTTC
CASSEGQGEQYF
>TRBJ2-5|.|few|TRBV19
TGTGCCAGTAGTCCCGGGGGAAGGGTCCAAGAGACCCAGTACTTC
CASSPGGRVQETQYF
>TRBJ2-5|TRBD1|many|TRBV12-3/TRBV12-4
TGTGCCAGCACCACCTTGGACAGGGGATACCAAGAGACCCAGTACTTC
CASTTLDRGYQETQYF
>TRBJ2-1|.|.|TRBV18
TGTGCCAGCTCAGTATCAAGTCAGGTTACCGAGCAGTTCTTC
CASSVSSQVTEQFF
>TRBJ1-1|.|many|TRBV9
TGTGCCAGCAGCGACGCTTCCACTGAAGCTTTCTTT
CASSDASTEAFF
>TRBJ2-1|TRBD2|few|TRBV30
TGTGCCTGGAGTGTACGGGGAGGGAGAGGGGAGTTCTTC
CAWSVRGGRGEFF
>TRBJ2-7|TRBD2|many|TRBV9
TGTGCCAGCAGCGTCGCCGGGACTAGCGGTTACGAGCAGTACTTC
CASSVAGTSGYEQYF
>TRBJ2-1|.|many|TRBV7-2
TGTGCCAGCAGCCGCCGGCGGGACAGCCGCGGAGGGACCCCTTACAATGAGCAGTTCTTC
CASSRRRDSRGGTPYNEQFF
>TRBJ1-2|.|.|TRBV19
TGTGCCAGTAGTACGGGCGGGAATGGCTACACCTTC
CASSTGGNGYTF
>TRBJ2-1|TRBD2|.|TRBV7-2
TGTGCCAGCAGCTTCTGGGGACTAGCGGGGGGGGATAAAATCGCCAATGAGCAGTTCTTC
CASSFWGLAGGDKIANEQFF
>TRBJ1-2|.|many|TRBV7-2
TGTGCCAGCAGCTCCGGGGGGGCCCGCAGGAGCTACACCTTC
CASSSGGARRSYTF
>TRBJ1-6|TRBD1|many|TRBV9
TGTGCCAGCAGTACGGACAGGGGTTATGGTAATTCACCCCTCCACTTT
CASSTDRGYGNSPLHF
>TRBJ2-1|TRBD2|.|TRBV6-1
TGTGCCAGTACTAGCGGGAGGTCCTACAATGAGCAGTTCTTC
CASTSGRSYNEQFF
>TRBJ2-5|.|.|TRBV19
TGTGCCAGTAGTTGGGGGGTGGGCGAGACCCAGTACTTC
CASSWGVGETQYF